One and the same sample provided the 2 T cell receptor beta chains below, sequenced in a study of CD8+ T cells in alopecia areata. The sequencing template was cDNA reverse transcribed from extracted RNA. Method: immunoSEQ multiplex PCR; TCRdb's copy keeps in-frame clones and lacks some. The data hold about 140,000 clones, with 70% to 90% observed a single time. Treatment of the sample: oral pan-JAK inhibitor, 5-10 mg twice daily. The specimen comprised CD8+ T cells sorted from blood, sampled at week 4, from a patient treated with tofacitinib. The receptors originated from a human donor with alopecia areata.

The gene calls are TRBV29-1 and TRBJ2-1, with 8 bases identical to TRBD1. This CDR3 spans 12 amino acids. Germline CDR1 is SQVTM and CDR2 is ANQGSEA. V lost 7 bases to trimming and J lost 9 bases; unmatched junction nucleotides: 8. Here the CDR3 reads CSAKTGDSEQFF. DNA for the CDR3: TGCAGCGCCAAGACAGGGGATAGTGAGCAGTTCTTC.

As for this clone: Germline and junction disagree at one end, which may indicate a read error. The chain combines TRBV7-9 with TRBJ2-4; D possibly corresponds to TRBD2 (6 bases). CDR3 length: 11 amino acids. Per germline, CDR1 SEHNR and CDR2 FQNEAQ (reference sequence). The CDR3 nucleotides are TGTGCCAGCAGCCGCTCGGGAGACATCCTCTTC. Translating it yields CASSRSGDILF. The full variable domain, with the rest looked up from reference TRBV7-9 and TRBJ2-4, is DTGVSQNPRHKITKRGQNVTFRCDPISEHNRLYWYRQTLGQGPEFLTYFQNEAQLEKSRLLSDRFSAERPKGSFSTLEIQRTEQGDSAMYLCASSRSGDILFGAGTRLSVL.